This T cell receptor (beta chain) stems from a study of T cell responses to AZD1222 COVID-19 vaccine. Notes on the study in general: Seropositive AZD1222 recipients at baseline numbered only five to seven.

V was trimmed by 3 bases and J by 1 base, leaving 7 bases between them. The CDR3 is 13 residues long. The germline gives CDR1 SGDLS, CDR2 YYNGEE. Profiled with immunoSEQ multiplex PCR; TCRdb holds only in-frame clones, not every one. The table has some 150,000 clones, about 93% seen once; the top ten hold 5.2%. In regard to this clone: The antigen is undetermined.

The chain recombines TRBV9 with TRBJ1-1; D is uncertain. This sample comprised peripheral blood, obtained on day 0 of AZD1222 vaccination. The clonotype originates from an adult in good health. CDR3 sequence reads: CASSAHTNTEAFF. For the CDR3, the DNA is TGTGCCAGCAGCGCGCACACGAACACTGAAGCTTTCTTT.